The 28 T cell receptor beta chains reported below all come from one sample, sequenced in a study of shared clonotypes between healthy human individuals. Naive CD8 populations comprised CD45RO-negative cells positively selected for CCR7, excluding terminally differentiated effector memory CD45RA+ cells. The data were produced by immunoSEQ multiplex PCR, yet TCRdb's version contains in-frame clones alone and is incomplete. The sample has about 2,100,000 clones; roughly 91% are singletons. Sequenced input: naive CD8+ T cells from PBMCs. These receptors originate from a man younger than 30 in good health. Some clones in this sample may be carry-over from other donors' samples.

The chain's CDR3 is CARSQIDRGREKDTQYF. The CDR3 DNA reads TGTGCCAGAAGCCAAATCGACAGGGGGCGCGAGAAAGATACGCAGTATTTT. This chain joins TRBV7-5 and TRBJ2-3; the D segment call TRBD1 is taken from the table without a DNA check. TRBV7-5 is shown as a pseudogene. The CDR3 is 17 amino acids.

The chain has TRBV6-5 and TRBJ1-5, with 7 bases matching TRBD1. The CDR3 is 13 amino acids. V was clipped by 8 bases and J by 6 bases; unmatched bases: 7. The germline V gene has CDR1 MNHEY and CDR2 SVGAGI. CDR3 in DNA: TGTGCCAGCGCCTCGGGACAGACTCAGCCCCAGCATTTT. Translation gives CASASGQTQPQHF.

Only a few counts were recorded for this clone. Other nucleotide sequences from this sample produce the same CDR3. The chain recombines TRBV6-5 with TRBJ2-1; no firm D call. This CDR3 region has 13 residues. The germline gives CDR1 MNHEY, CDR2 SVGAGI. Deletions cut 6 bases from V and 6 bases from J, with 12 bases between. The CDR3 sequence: CASSYGGSNEQFF. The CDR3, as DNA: TGTGCCAGCAGCTACGGCGGCAGCAATGAGCAGTTCTTC.

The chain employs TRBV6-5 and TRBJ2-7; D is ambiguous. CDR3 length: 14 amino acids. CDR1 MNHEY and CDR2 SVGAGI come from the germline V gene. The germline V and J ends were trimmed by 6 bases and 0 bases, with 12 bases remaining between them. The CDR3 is CASSQLGRSYEQYF. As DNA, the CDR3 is TGTGCCAGCAGCCAACTCGGACGCTCCTACGAGCAGTACTTC.

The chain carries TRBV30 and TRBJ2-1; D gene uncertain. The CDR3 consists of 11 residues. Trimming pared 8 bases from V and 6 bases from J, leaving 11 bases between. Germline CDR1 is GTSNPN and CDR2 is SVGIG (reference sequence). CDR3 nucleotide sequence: TGTGCCGTAAAGGGTATCAATGAGCAGTTCTTC. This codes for CAVKGINEQFF.

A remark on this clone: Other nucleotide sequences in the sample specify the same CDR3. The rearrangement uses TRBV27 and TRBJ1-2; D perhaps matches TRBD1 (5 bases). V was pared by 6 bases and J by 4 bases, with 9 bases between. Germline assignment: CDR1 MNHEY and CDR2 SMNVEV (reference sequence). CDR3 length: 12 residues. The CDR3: CASSPDSYGYTF. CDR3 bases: TGTGCCAGCAGCCCCGACAGCTATGGCTACACCTTC.

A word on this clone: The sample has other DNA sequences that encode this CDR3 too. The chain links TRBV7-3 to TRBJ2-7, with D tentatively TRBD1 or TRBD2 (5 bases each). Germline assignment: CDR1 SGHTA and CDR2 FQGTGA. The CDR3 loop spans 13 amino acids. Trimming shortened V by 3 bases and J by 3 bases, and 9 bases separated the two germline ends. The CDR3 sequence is CASSLGPNYEQYF. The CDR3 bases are TGTGCCAGCAGCTTGGGACCTAACTACGAGCAGTACTTC.

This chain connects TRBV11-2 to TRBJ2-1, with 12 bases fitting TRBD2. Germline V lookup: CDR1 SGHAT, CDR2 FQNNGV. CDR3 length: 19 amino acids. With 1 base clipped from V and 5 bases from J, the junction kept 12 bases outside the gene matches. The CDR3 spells CASSLGRLAGGRWDNEQFF. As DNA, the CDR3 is TGTGCCAGCAGCTTAGGGCGTCTAGCGGGAGGGCGGTGGGACAATGAGCAGTTCTTC.

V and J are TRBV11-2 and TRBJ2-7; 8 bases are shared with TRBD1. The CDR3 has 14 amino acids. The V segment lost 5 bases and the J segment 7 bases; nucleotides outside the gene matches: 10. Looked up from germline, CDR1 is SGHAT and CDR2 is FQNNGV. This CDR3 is CASSLGTGYVEQYF. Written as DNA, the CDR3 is TGTGCCAGCAGCCTCGGGACAGGATATGTGGAGCAGTACTTC.

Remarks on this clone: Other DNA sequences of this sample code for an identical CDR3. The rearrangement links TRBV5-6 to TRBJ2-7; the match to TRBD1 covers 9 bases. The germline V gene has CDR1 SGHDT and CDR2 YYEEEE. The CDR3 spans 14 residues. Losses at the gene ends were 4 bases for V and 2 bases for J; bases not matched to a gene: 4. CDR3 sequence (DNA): TGTGCCAGCAGCCTCCGGACAGGGGCCTACGAGCAGTACTTC. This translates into CASSLRTGAYEQYF.

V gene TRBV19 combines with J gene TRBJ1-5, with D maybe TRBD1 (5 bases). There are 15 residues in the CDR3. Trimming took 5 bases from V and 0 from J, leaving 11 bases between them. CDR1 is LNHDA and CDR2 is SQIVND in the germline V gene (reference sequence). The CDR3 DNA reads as TGTGCCAGTAGTGCGGACGGGGGTAGCAATCAGCCCCAGCATTTT. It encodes CASSADGGSNQPQHF.

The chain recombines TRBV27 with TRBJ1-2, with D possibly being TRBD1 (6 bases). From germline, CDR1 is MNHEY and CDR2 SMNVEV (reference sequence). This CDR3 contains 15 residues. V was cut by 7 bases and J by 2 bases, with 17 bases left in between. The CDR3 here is CASMGPMGHNYGYTF. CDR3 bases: TGTGCCAGCATGGGCCCTATGGGACACAACTATGGCTACACCTTC.

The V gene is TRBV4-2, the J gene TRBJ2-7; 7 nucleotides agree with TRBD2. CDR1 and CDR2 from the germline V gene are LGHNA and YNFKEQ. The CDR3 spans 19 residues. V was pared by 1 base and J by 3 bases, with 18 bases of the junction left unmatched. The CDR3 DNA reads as TGTGCCAGCAGCCAAGCTCTGTCCGGGGTAAGGCTAGCGGTCTACGAGCAGTACTTC. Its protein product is CASSQALSGVRLAVYEQYF.

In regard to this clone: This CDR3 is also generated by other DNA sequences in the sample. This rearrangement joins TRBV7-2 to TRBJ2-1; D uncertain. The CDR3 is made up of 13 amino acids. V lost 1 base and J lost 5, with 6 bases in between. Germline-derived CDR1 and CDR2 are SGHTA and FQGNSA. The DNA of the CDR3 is TGTGCCAGCAGCTTAGGAGGCCACAATGAGCAGTTCTTC. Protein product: CASSLGGHNEQFF.

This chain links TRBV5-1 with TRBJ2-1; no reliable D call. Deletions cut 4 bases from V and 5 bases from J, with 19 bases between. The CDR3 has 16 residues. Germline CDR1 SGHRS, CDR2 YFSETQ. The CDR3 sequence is CASSRQEPVLHNEQFF. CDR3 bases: TGCGCCAGCAGCCGTCAGGAGCCGGTGTTACACAATGAGCAGTTCTTC.

CDR3 protein: CASSLVGRTEQFF. For the CDR3, the DNA is TGTGCCAGCAGCTTAGTTGGGCGGACTGAGCAGTTCTTC. The chain recombines TRBV7-2 with TRBJ2-1; D is unclear. V lost 1 base to trimming and J lost 9 bases, with 10 bases between them. The CDR3 runs to 13 residues. Germline CDR1 SGHTA, CDR2 FQGNSA.

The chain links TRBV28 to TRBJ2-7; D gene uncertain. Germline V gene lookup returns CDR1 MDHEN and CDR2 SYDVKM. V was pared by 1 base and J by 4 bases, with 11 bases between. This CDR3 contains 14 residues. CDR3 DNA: TGTGCCAGCAGTTTATCCATTAGCAATTACGAGCAGTACTTC. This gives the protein CASSLSISNYEQYF.

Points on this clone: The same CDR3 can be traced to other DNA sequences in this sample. The chain's CDR3 is CASSLWAGAYEQYF. In DNA form, the CDR3 reads TGTGCCAGCAGTTTATGGGCAGGAGCCTACGAGCAGTACTTC. The rearrangement joins TRBV27 to TRBJ2-7; D remains ambiguous. This CDR3 contains 14 residues. Germline CDR1 MNHEY, CDR2 SMNVEV (reference sequence). Trimming removed 1 base at V and 2 bases at J, with 9 bases between.

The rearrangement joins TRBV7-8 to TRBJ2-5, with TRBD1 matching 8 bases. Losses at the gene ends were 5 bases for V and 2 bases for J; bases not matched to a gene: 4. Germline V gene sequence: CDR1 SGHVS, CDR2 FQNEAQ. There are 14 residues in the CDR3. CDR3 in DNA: TGTGCCAGCAGCCGGGACAGGATACAAGAGACCCAGTACTTC. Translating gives CASSRDRIQETQYF.

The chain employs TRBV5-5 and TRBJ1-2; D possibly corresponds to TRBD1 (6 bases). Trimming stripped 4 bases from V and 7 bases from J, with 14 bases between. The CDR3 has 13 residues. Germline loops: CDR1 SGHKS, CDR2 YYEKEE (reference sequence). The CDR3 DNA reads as TGTGCCAGCAGCGCCCTGACAGGCGCTGGCTACACCTTC. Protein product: CASSALTGAGYTF. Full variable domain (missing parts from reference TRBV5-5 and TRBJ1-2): DAGVTQSPTHLIKTRGQQVTLRCSPISGHKSVSWYQQVLGQGPQFIFQYYEKEERGRGNFPDRFSARQFPNYSSELNVNALLLGDSALYLCASSALTGAGYTFGSGTRLTVV.

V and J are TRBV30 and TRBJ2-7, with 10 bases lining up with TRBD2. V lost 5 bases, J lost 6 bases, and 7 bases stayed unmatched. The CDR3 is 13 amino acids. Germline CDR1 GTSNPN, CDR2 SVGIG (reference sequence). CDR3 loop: CAWSGTSVVEQYF. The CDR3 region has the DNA TGTGCCTGGTCCGGGACTAGCGTGGTCGAGCAGTACTTC.

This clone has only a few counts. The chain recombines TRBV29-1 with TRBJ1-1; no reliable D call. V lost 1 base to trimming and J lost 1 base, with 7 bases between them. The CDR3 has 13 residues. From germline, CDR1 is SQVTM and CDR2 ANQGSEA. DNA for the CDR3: TGCAGCGTTGAAGCGGACGGGAACACTGAAGCTTTCTTT. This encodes CSVEADGNTEAFF.

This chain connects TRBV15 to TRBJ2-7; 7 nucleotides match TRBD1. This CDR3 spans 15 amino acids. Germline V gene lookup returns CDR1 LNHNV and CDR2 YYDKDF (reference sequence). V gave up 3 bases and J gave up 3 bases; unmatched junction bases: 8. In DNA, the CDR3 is TGTGCCACCAGCAGGGCACCGGGACAGAACTACGAGCAGTACTTC. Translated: CATSRAPGQNYEQYF.

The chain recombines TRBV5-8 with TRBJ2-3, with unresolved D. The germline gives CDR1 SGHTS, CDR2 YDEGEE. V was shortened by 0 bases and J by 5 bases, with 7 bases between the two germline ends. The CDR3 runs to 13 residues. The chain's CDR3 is CASSLGWGDTQYF. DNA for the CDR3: TGTGCCAGCAGCTTGGGGTGGGGAGATACGCAGTATTTT.

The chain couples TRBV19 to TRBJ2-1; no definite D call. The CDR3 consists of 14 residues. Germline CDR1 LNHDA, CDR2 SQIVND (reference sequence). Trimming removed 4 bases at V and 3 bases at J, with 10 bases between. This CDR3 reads CASSTPDDYNEQFF. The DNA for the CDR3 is TGTGCCAGTAGTACACCGGACGACTACAATGAGCAGTTCTTC.

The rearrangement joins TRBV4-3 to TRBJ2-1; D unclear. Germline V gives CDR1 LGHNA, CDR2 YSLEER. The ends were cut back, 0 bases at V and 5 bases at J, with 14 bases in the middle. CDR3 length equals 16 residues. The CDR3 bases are TGCGCCAGCAGCCAAGACCTGGCGCTCGGTGACAATGAGCAGTTCTTC. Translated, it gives CASSQDLALGDNEQFF.

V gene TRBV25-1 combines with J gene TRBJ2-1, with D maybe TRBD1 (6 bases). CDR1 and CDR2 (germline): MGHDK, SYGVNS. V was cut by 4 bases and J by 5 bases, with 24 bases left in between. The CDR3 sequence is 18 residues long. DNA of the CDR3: TGTGCCAGCAGTGGGACTCCCCAAGGACAGCTGGCCCACAATGAGCAGTTCTTC. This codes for CASSGTPQGQLAHNEQFF.

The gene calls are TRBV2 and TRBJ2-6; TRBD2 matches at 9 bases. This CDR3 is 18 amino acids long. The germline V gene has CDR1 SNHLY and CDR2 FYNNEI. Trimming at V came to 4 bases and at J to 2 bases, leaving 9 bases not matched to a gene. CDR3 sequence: CASSGVSGRAAGANVLTF. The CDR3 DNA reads TGTGCCAGCAGTGGGGTTAGCGGGAGAGCTGCTGGGGCCAACGTCCTGACTTTC.